A single sample is the source of the 15 T cell receptor beta chains below, sequenced in a study of blood T cell repertoires in COVID-19. Profiled with immunoSEQ multiplex PCR; TCRdb holds only in-frame clones, not every one. The table shows around 65,000 clones, with 82% occurring only once. The specimen sequenced was peripheral blood. The source is a human donor in a cohort sampled during active COVID-19.

The CDR3 bases are TGCGCCAGCAGCCCCCTTGAGCGGGGGTCCCAGTACTTC. Translation: CASSPLERGSQYF. The chain combines TRBV5-1 with TRBJ2-5, with 8 bases identical to TRBD2. CDR1 and CDR2 (germline): SGHRS, YFSETQ. V lost 4 bases to trimming and J lost 9 bases; unmatched junction nucleotides: 8. The CDR3 is made up of 13 amino acids.

The rearrangement links TRBV19 to TRBJ2-5, with TRBD1 identical over 10 bases. From germline, CDR1 is LNHDA and CDR2 SQIVND (reference sequence). The CDR3 is made up of 15 amino acids. V shed 7 bases and J 4 bases; nucleotides not matched to a gene: 9. CDR3 sequence reads: CASTPGGQGPETQYF. The CDR3 nucleotides read TGTGCCAGTACCCCAGGGGGACAGGGGCCAGAGACCCAGTACTTC.

The chain is built from TRBV11-1 and TRBJ1-5; maybe TRBD1 (6 bases). The ends were cut back, 1 base at V and 8 bases at J, with 12 bases in the middle. Germline V lookup: CDR1 SGHAT, CDR2 FQDESV (reference sequence). This CDR3 contains 14 residues. CDR3 bases: TGTGCCAGCAGCTTAGGAGGGGGTGAGGAGCCCCAGCATTTT. Translating it yields CASSLGGGEEPQHF.

The gene calls are TRBV7-9 and TRBJ1-4, with D possibly matching TRBD1 (5 bases). Trimming removed 0 bases at V and 2 bases at J, with 7 bases between. The CDR3 is 15 residues long. Germline loops: CDR1 SEHNR, CDR2 FQNEAQ (reference sequence). As DNA, the CDR3 is TGTGCCAGCAGCTTAGCCAGACAGACTAATGAAAAACTGTTTTTT. It is translated as CASSLARQTNEKLFF.

This clone was counted a single time. The rearrangement joins TRBV28 to TRBJ1-3; D is unresolved. Germline CDR1 and CDR2: MDHEN and SYDVKM. This CDR3 comprises 13 residues. V lost 3 bases and J lost 0, with 3 bases in between. The CDR3 coding sequence is TGTGCCAGCAGTTTGGCCTCTGGAAACACCATATATTTT. Its translation is CASSLASGNTIYF.

This clone is a singleton in its sample. V usage is TRBV5-1 and J usage is TRBJ2-1; 9 bases line up with TRBD2. CDR1 is SGHRS and CDR2 is YFSETQ in the germline V gene. The CDR3 spans 16 residues. V dropped 2 bases and J dropped 7; count of bases not matched to a gene: 10. CDR3 sequence (DNA): TGCGCCAGCAGCTTTCCTTCGGGTAGCGGGGGTAATGAGCAGTTCTTC. The encoded protein is CASSFPSGSGGNEQFF.

The rearrangement uses TRBV30 and TRBJ2-1; 10 bases match TRBD2. The length of the CDR3 is 14 residues. V lost 4 bases to trimming and J lost 9 bases; unmatched junction nucleotides: 9. In germline, CDR1 is GTSNPN, CDR2 SVGIG (reference sequence). The CDR3 sequence: CAWKGKRGGGEQFF. The CDR3 bases are TGTGCCTGGAAGGGGAAGCGGGGGGGTGGTGAGCAGTTCTTC.

Of note for this clone: A much larger clone differs by one base, so this may be a read error. CDR3 in amino acids: CASSRGETQYF. The CDR3 DNA sequence: TGTGCCAGCAGTCGGGGGGAGACCCAGTACTTC. The gene calls are TRBV5-6 and TRBJ2-5; TRBD2 is a possible D gene (6 bases). Per the germline V gene, CDR1 is SGHDT and CDR2 is YYEEEE. V was clipped by 5 bases and J by 5 bases, with 7 bases between them. The CDR3 is 11 amino acids.

The rearrangement joins TRBV2 to TRBJ1-2, with 12 bases matching TRBD1. After removal of 6 bases from V and 2 bases from J, the junction contained 1 base not matched to a gene. This CDR3 has 14 amino acids. Per the germline V gene, CDR1 is SNHLY and CDR2 is FYNNEI. The chain's CDR3 is CASSGTGGNYGYTF. DNA of the CDR3: TGTGCCAGCAGCGGGACAGGGGGCAACTATGGCTACACCTTC. The variable domain in full, with the rest retrieved from reference TRBV2 and TRBJ1-2, is EPEVTQTPSHQVTQMGQEVILRCVPISNHLYFYWYRQILGQKVEFLVSFYNNEISEKSEIFDDQFSVERPDGSNFTLKIRSTKLEDSAMYFCASSGTGGNYGYTFGSGTRLTVV.

The chain employs TRBV6-5 and TRBJ1-5; D gene uncertain. The germline V gene has CDR1 MNHEY and CDR2 SVGAGI. The V end lost 8 bases, the J end lost 6 bases, and 17 bases lay between the germline ends. The CDR3 is 14 amino acids. CDR3 coding DNA: TGTGCCAGCGGCCCTTCGGGGATAATTCAGCCCCAGCATTTT. Residues: CASGPSGIIQPQHF.

This chain uses TRBV21-1 with TRBJ1-4. TRBV21-1 is designated a pseudogene. CDR3 length: 18 amino acids. The chain's CDR3 is CASAKHIRGVGTNEKLFF. The CDR3 DNA is TGTGCCAGCGCAAAGCATATACGGGGGGTCGGAACTAATGAAAAACTGTTTTTT.

The rearrangement uses TRBV3-1 (or the pseudogene TRBV3-2) and TRBJ1-2; 9 positions match TRBD1. The V segment lost 5 bases and the J segment 3 bases; nucleotides outside the gene matches: 7. Germline V gene lookup returns CDR1 LGHDT and CDR2 YNNKEL (reference sequence). The CDR3 consists of 15 residues. CDR3 nucleotides: TGTGCCAGCAGCGATCCGGGACAGGGATACTATGGCTACACCTTC. Amino acid sequence: CASSDPGQGYYGYTF.

This chain links TRBV7-2 with TRBJ2-1, with 8 bases lining up with TRBD2. In germline, CDR1 is SGHTA, CDR2 FQGNSA. Unmatched junction bases numbered 18, after V lost 7 bases and J lost 10 bases. This CDR3 contains 16 residues. In DNA form, the CDR3 reads TGTGCCAGCATCCTTCCCGGGGGGGGGTCCTCCGGGGAGCAGTTCTTC. It translates to CASILPGGGSSGEQFF.

As regards this clone: The sample holds other DNA sequences that translate to the same CDR3. The genes are TRBV29-1 and TRBJ2-2; 8 positions agree with TRBD1. This CDR3 has 12 amino acids. V gave up 7 bases and J gave up 8 bases; unmatched junction bases: 6. Germline CDR1 and CDR2: SQVTM and ANQGSEA. This CDR3 reads CSATGGRGELFF. CDR3 bases: TGCAGCGCCACAGGGGGGCGAGGGGAGCTGTTTTTT.

V is TRBV5-1 and J is TRBJ2-1; D uncertain. Trimming removed 0 bases from V and 6 bases from J, with 13 bases in between. CDR1 is SGHRS and CDR2 is YFSETQ in the germline V gene. CDR3 length: 15 amino acids. Written as DNA, the CDR3 is TGCGCCAGCAGCTTGGAACCGGGTTTATCCAATGAGCAGTTCTTC. This gives the protein CASSLEPGLSNEQFF.